The TCR beta chain under discussion was sequenced for a study of shared clonotypes between healthy human individuals. Study-level results: Represented genetic and exposure-history diversity was restricted by having few donors. Naive CD4 clonotypes were shared across a handful of donors at roughly 5.3%.

Assay used: immunoSEQ multiplex PCR; TCRdb lists only in-frame clones, some missing. The sample includes over 950,000 clones, 70% to 85% of them seen just once. Germline V gene data show CDR1 as SGHNT and CDR2 as YENEEA. V was cut by 0 bases and J by 6 bases, with 12 bases left in between. The CDR3 loop spans 14 amino acids. At least ten counts were recorded for this clone. The antigen remains unidentified. The chain is built from TRBV11-3 and TRBJ2-7; D gene unclear. This clonotype was obtained from a man aged 18 to 29 in good health. Some clones in this sample may be carry-over from other donors' samples. Specimen: memory CD4+ T cells from PBMCs. Documented subset: CD45RA-negative fraction. The CDR3 sequence: CASSLEGRSSEQYF. CDR3 in DNA: TGTGCCAGCAGCTTAGAGGGCCGGTCAAGCGAGCAGTACTTC.